Listed below are T cell receptor beta chains from one sample, sequenced in a study of T cells in localized non-small cell lung cancer. Only in-frame clones appear in the TCRdb table, and some are missing; sequencing was by immunoSEQ multiplex PCR. The sample yields under 55,000 clones, 60% to 85% seen once. Source: PBMCs, taken before any cancer treatment. These receptors came from a woman aged 35-70 years with stage II lung adenocarcinoma. Both conserved end residues are part of each CDR3. The order of the fields is J gene, clone size, D gene, V gene, CDR3 protein, CDR3 DNA. The D gene is left open where the match is weak. Not every row has a clone size; where given, it reads once, few, many or a size class.

TRBJ2-3 | . | . | TRBV6-5 | CASSYSGVLGDTQYF | TGTGCCAGCAGTTACTCCGGGGTTTTGGGAGATACGCAGTATTTT
TRBJ2-1 | few | TRBD1 | TRBV29-1 | CSVAGGKRNNEQFF | TGCAGCGTGGCAGGGGGCAAAAGGAACAATGAGCAGTTCTTC
TRBJ2-5 | . | . | TRBV28 | CASSSRVEGETQYF | TGTGCCAGCAGCTCACGAGTGGAGGGGGAGACCCAGTACTTC
TRBJ1-5 | . | . | TRBV2 | CASSEGGGNQPQHF | TGTGCCAGCAGTGAAGGCGGGGGCAATCAGCCCCAGCATTTT
TRBJ1-4 | . | . | TRBV6-1 | CASSEALNDNEKLFF | TGTGCCAGCAGTGAAGCGTTAAACGACAATGAAAAACTGTTTTTT
TRBJ2-3 | . | TRBD1 | TRBV4-1 | CASSHLTGGSNTQYF | TGCGCCAGCAGCCACCTTACAGGGGGCAGTAATACGCAGTATTTT
TRBJ2-7 | . | . | TRBV20-1 | CSAGPAPRYF | TGCAGTGCGGGACCGGCTCCCCGGTACTTC
TRBJ2-4 | . | . | TRBV7-2 | CASILGPSNIQYF | TGTGCCAGCATCCTGGGCCCTTCAAACATTCAGTACTTC
TRBJ2-7 | . | . | TRBV5-1 | CASSLAAPTEQYF | TGCGCCAGCAGCTTGGCCGCTCCAACTGAGCAGTACTTC
TRBJ2-3 | . | TRBD2 | TRBV5-1 | CASSPPLAGGTDTQYF | TGCGCCAGCAGCCCACCCCTAGCGGGGGGGACAGATACGCAGTATTTT
TRBJ1-5 | . | . | TRBV13 | CASSLKGQPQHF | TGTGCCAGCAGCTTAAAGGGGCAGCCCCAACATTTT
TRBJ1-2 | . | . | TRBV5-6 | CASSLIRGVGGYTF | TGTGCCAGCAGCCTCATCCGAGGGGTGGGTGGCTACACCTTC
TRBJ1-3 | . | TRBD1 | TRBV6-5 | CASRIGQGTGNTIYF | TGTGCCAGCAGGATCGGACAGGGAACAGGAAACACCATATATTTT
TRBJ2-1 | few | . | TRBV7-9 | CASSLVGGVGNEQFF | TGTGCCAGCAGCTTAGTTGGCGGGGTGGGCAATGAGCAGTTCTTC
TRBJ1-2 | . | TRBD1 | TRBV5-6 | CASSLTGGGYTF | TGTGCCAGCAGCTTAACAGGGGGTGGCTACACCTTC
TRBJ1-2 | . | . | TRBV14 | CASSPRDSNNYGYTF | TGTGCCAGCAGCCCCCGGGACTCGAATAACTATGGCTACACCTTC
TRBJ1-2 | . | TRBD1 | TRBV28 | CASSLRDREVGGYTF | TGTGCCAGCAGTTTAAGGGACAGGGAGGTAGGGGGCTACACCTTC
TRBJ2-6 | . | TRBD1 | TRBV29-1 | CSVEAGTDSGANVLTF | TGCAGCGTTGAGGCCGGGACAGATTCTGGGGCCAACGTCCTGACTTTC
TRBJ2-5 | . | TRBD2 | TRBV5-5 | CASSQDPTSGVETQYF | TGTGCCAGCAGCCAAGATCCGACTAGCGGGGTAGAGACCCAGTACTTC
TRBJ2-1 | . | TRBD2 | TRBV18 | CASSPPGRGPLNEQFF | TGTGCCAGCTCACCACCGGGGAGGGGCCCACTCAATGAGCAGTTCTTC
TRBJ1-2 | . | . | TRBV7-2 | CASSSTPRGSGYTF | TGTGCCAGCAGCAGCACGCCCCGCGGGTCTGGCTACACCTTC
TRBJ2-3 | . | TRBD2 | TRBV2 | CASSALGTSGTDTQYF | TGTGCCAGCAGTGCCCTCGGGACTAGCGGCACAGATACGCAGTATTTT
TRBJ1-1 | . | . | TRBV11-2 | CASSPTWGNPTTFF | TGTGCCAGCAGCCCAACTTGGGGCAATCCAACGACTTTCTTT
TRBJ1-1 | . | TRBD1 | TRBV4-3 | CASSQEDRGHTEAFF | TGCGCCAGCAGCCAAGAGGACAGGGGGCACACTGAAGCTTTCTTT
TRBJ1-5 | . | . | TRBV6-6 | CASSYSNPRNQPQHF | TGTGCCAGCAGTTACTCGAATCCGCGCAATCAGCCCCAGCATTTT
TRBJ2-1 | . | TRBD1 | TRBV27 | CASSLGGTGVYNEQFF | TGTGCCAGCAGTTTAGGAGGGACAGGGGTTTACAATGAGCAGTTCTTC
TRBJ1-5 | . | . | TRBV13 | CASSLGGRSQHF | TGTGCCAGCAGCTTGGGGGGCAGATCCCAGCATTTT
TRBJ2-7 | . | TRBD2 | TRBV5-4 | CASSLAGGIYEQYF | TGTGCCAGCAGCTTGGCGGGGGGGATCTACGAGCAGTACTTC